This TCR beta chain was documented in a study of PD-L1 blockade in urothelial cancer. The time point here: peripheral blood 6 weeks after treatment start. V shed 6 bases and J 9 bases; nucleotides not matched to a gene: 5. The V gene's germline CDR1 is MNHEY and CDR2 SVGAGI. The CDR3 consists of 13 residues. Clones were sequenced by immunoSEQ multiplex PCR, and TCRdb holds only the in-frame ones, with some missing. This sample has roughly 45,000 clones, with about 83% found just once. The input for sequencing was PBMCs, taken around atezolizumab (anti-PD-L1) treatment. The receptor's source is a man between 60 and 70 years old with urothelial cancer. The J gene is TRBJ1-6, the V gene TRBV6-5; 7 bases map to TRBD1. The CDR3 loop reads CASRRDSGSPLHF. The CDR3 DNA is TGTGCCAGCAGAAGGGACAGCGGTTCACCCCTCCACTTT.